One sample yielded the 18 T cell receptor beta chains listed below, sequenced in a study of blood T cell repertoires in COVID-19. The protocol was immunoSEQ multiplex PCR, while the TCRdb copy is restricted to in-frame clones and leaves out a portion. The table has almost 350,000 clones, 89% seen once; the top ten hold 3.9%. The specimen was peripheral blood. The receptors here all came from a woman aged 55-70 years with COVID-19, enrolled during active disease.

The genes are TRBV18 and TRBJ1-1, with D hard to call. The CDR3 runs 12 residues. Trimming left V 3 bases short and J 3 bases short, with 5 bases between. Germline V gives CDR1 KGHSH, CDR2 LQKENI. CDR3 in amino acids: CASSPQDTEAFF. The CDR3 DNA reads TGTGCCAGCTCACCTCAGGACACTGAAGCTTTCTTT.

The V gene is TRBV24-1, the J gene TRBJ1-2; weak D call: TRBD1 (5 bases). In germline, CDR1 is KGHDR, CDR2 SFDVKD. The CDR3 runs to 13 residues. Trimming removed 10 bases at V and 8 bases at J, with 19 bases between. As DNA, the CDR3 is TGTGCCACTACTGACAGTTGGGGAAGGGGCTACACCTTC. This encodes CATTDSWGRGYTF.

This sequence joins TRBV10-1 and TRBJ2-3, with a weak D call TRBD1 (5 bases). This CDR3 is built from 15 residues. Trimming pared 5 bases from V and 2 bases from J, leaving 14 bases between. Germline V CDR1 and CDR2: WNHNN, SYGVQD (reference sequence). The CDR3 here is CASSQTGANTDTQYF. In nucleotides, the CDR3 is TGCGCCAGCAGTCAAACAGGTGCAAACACAGATACGCAGTATTTT.

The V and J genes are TRBV18 and TRBJ1-1; D ambiguous. This CDR3 has 13 amino acids. Per germline, CDR1 KGHSH and CDR2 LQKENI. Trimming cost V 2 bases and J 1 base, with 5 bases left between them. The CDR3 loop reads CASSPEGNTEAFF. In nucleotides, the CDR3 is TGTGCCAGCTCACCAGAGGGGAACACTGAAGCTTTCTTT.

This chain uses TRBV29-1 with TRBJ1-3; no clear D. The germline V and J ends were trimmed by 0 bases and 0 bases, with 9 bases remaining between them. CDR1 is SQVTM and CDR2 is ANQGSEA in the germline V gene. The CDR3 covers 15 residues. The CDR3 DNA reads as TGCAGCGTTGAAGATCCCAGGATCTCTGGAAACACCATATATTTT. It translates to CSVEDPRISGNTIYF.

The CDR3, as DNA: TGTGCCAGCAGCCGGACAGGGGGCGGAGAAAAACTGTTTTTT. Translation gives CASSRTGGGEKLFF. This chain links TRBV11-2 with TRBJ1-4; 11 positions agree with TRBD1. J lost 8 bases, V lost 5 bases, and 4 bases had no gene match. This CDR3 has 14 residues. Per the germline V gene, CDR1 is SGHAT and CDR2 is FQNNGV.

This rearrangement joins TRBV7-9 to TRBJ1-1, with D uncertain. The V end lost 5 bases, the J end lost 7 bases, and 14 bases lay between the germline ends. This CDR3 is 13 amino acids long. Germline V gene lookup returns CDR1 SEHNR and CDR2 FQNEAQ (reference sequence). CDR3 in amino acids: CASSRDGGLEAFF. In DNA, the CDR3 is TGTGCCAGCAGCCGTGATGGCGGTCTTGAAGCTTTCTTT.

This clone occurred once. The chain combines TRBV11-2 with TRBJ1-2, with D possibly matching TRBD1 (6 bases). The CDR3 runs to 17 residues. V was shortened by 1 base and J by 4 bases, with 19 bases between the two germline ends. The germline V gene has CDR1 SGHAT and CDR2 FQNNGV. DNA of the CDR3: TGTGCCAGCAGCTTAGTAGTCCAGGGGACACTCCTCTATGGCTACACCTTC. Translated, it gives CASSLVVQGTLLYGYTF.

V is TRBV3-1 (or the pseudogene TRBV3-2) and J is TRBJ2-7, with TRBD2 as a possible D gene (6 bases). Germline V CDR1 and CDR2: LGHDT, YNNKEL (reference sequence). V was clipped by 1 base and J by 6 bases, with 19 bases between them. This CDR3 is built from 16 residues. This CDR3 reads CASSQGLGTSLAEQYF. CDR3 sequence (DNA): TGTGCCAGCAGCCAAGGGCTAGGAACTAGCTTAGCCGAGCAGTACTTC.

The chain carries TRBV5-1 and TRBJ2-1; D is perhaps TRBD2 (6 bases). The CDR3 contains 16 residues. Germline assignment: CDR1 SGHRS and CDR2 YFSETQ. V shed 1 base and J shed 9 bases, with 20 bases lying between them. As DNA, the CDR3 is TGCGCCAGCAGCTTGTCTGCGGGGACTGCGCAGGGTGAGCAGTTCTTC. This sequence encodes CASSLSAGTAQGEQFF.

Comments on this clone: Other nucleotide sequences in the sample specify the same CDR3. The chain recombines TRBV27 with TRBJ1-1; 9 nucleotides match TRBD1. The CDR3 covers 15 residues. J gave up 4 bases and V 0 bases, and 3 bases lay outside the gene matches. Germline loops: CDR1 MNHEY, CDR2 SMNVEV (reference sequence). The CDR3 DNA is TGTGCCAGCAGTTTATCGGGACAGGGTGGCACTGAAGCTTTCTTT. It encodes CASSLSGQGGTEAFF.

The chain employs TRBV4-2 and TRBJ2-7; the match to TRBD1 covers 7 bases. From germline, CDR1 is LGHNA and CDR2 YNFKEQ. J gave up 2 bases and V 2 bases, and 15 bases lay outside the gene matches. The CDR3 has 18 residues. The CDR3 DNA reads as TGTGCCAGCAGCCAACGCGTGACAGGGCGCGAGGGACCCTACGAGCAGTACTTC. Its translation: CASSQRVTGREGPYEQYF.

The chain has TRBV10-2 and TRBJ1-2, with D maybe TRBD1 (6 bases). With 6 bases removed from V and 8 bases from J, the gap between germline ends came to 19 bases. The CDR3 has 14 residues. Germline values: CDR1 WSHSY, CDR2 SAAADI. The CDR3 spells CASSPTGGAKGYTF. The CDR3 nucleotides read TGCGCCAGCAGCCCCACTGGGGGCGCGAAGGGCTACACCTTC.

CDR3: CASSGLGQGISPLHF. Written as DNA, the CDR3 is TGTGCCAGTAGTGGACTGGGACAGGGGATTTCACCCCTCCACTTT. The chain links TRBV19 to TRBJ1-6; 10 bases agree with TRBD1. Germline CDR1 LNHDA, CDR2 SQIVND (reference sequence). V shed 5 bases and J 9 bases; nucleotides not matched to a gene: 7. The CDR3 consists of 15 residues.

This chain uses TRBV7-3 with TRBJ2-7; TRBD2 might be the D (6 bases). Germline V gives CDR1 SGHTA, CDR2 FQGTGA. This CDR3 spans 12 amino acids. The germline V and J ends were trimmed by 2 bases and 7 bases, with 9 bases remaining between them. As DNA, the CDR3 is TGTGCCAGCAGCTTACTAGCGCGGGAGCAGTACTTC. It translates to CASSLLAREQYF.

The V call is TRBV19, the J call TRBJ1-1; D is perhaps TRBD1 (5 bases). This CDR3 comprises 15 residues. Trimming pared 8 bases from V and 0 bases from J, leaving 16 bases between. CDR1 LNHDA and CDR2 SQIVND come from the germline V gene (reference sequence). The DNA for the CDR3 is TGTGCCAGTTCGGAAAGACAGCGAATGAACACTGAAGCTTTCTTT. Translating gives CASSERQRMNTEAFF.

This clone was found once. The rearrangement links TRBV5-6 to TRBJ1-1; 7 nucleotides line up with TRBD1. The CDR3 loop spans 14 amino acids. V was pared by 3 bases and J by 11 bases, with 13 bases of the junction left unmatched. CDR1 and CDR2 from the germline V gene are SGHDT and YYEEEE. The CDR3 DNA reads as TGTGCCAGCAGCTCGACAGGGTCGTTTCTTTCGGCTTTCTTT. Protein: CASSSTGSFLSAFF.

The rearrangement joins TRBV19 to TRBJ2-6; 9 bases match TRBD1. There are 17 residues in the CDR3. CDR1 and CDR2 (germline): LNHDA, SQIVND (reference sequence). J gave up 0 bases and V 10 bases, and 10 bases lay outside the gene matches. This CDR3 is CANPEDRGDSGANVLTF. CDR3 sequence (DNA): TGTGCCAACCCTGAAGACAGGGGGGACTCTGGGGCCAACGTCCTGACTTTC.